This is a list of T cell receptor beta chains from one sample in a study of blood T cell repertoires in COVID-19. TCRdb keeps only in-frame clones here, not all; method: immunoSEQ multiplex PCR. The sample consists of some 160,000 clones, about nine tenths of them appearing once. Sequenced: peripheral blood. The receptor source for this set is a man aged 18 to 30 with COVID-19, enrolled during active disease. The CDR3 runs from the conserved cysteine through the conserved F or W. A D gene is named only where the DNA matches it firmly. The size entry is marked missing in some rows and otherwise reads once, few, many or a size class.

v_call	j_call	d_call	clone_size	cdr3_nt	cdr3_aa
TRBV7-9	TRBJ2-7	TRBD1	NA	TGTGCCAGCAGCTTTGTCCCGGGAACTGGCGGGACAGGGTCTTACGAGCAGTACTTC	CASSFVPGTGGTGSYEQYF
TRBV7-2	TRBJ2-7	NA	NA	TGTGCCAGCAGCTTAGAAATTTTGCGGGAATCATCCGAGCAGTACTTC	CASSLEILRESSEQYF
TRBV28	TRBJ2-1	NA	NA	TGTGCCACCTTCGAGGGACTTTACAATGAGCAGTTCTTC	CATFEGLYNEQFF
TRBV28	TRBJ1-2	TRBD1	NA	TGTGCCAGCAGTCGGACAGGGAGGTATGGCTACACCTTC	CASSRTGRYGYTF
TRBV11-2	TRBJ2-7	TRBD2	NA	TGTGCCAGCAGCTTAGGACTAGCCGCCCCCTACGAGCAGTACTTC	CASSLGLAAPYEQYF
TRBV19	TRBJ2-1	TRBD2	NA	TGTGCCAGTAGTATCCGTCTAGCGGGAGGCGTTGAGCAGTTCTTC	CASSIRLAGGVEQFF
TRBV18	TRBJ2-5	TRBD2	NA	TGTGCCAGCTCACCACGGGCTAGCGGGCAAGAGACCCAGTACTTC	CASSPRASGQETQYF
TRBV28	TRBJ1-5	NA	NA	TGTGCCAGCAGTTCCCTCGAGTCCGGGCAGCCCCAGCATTTT	CASSSLESGQPQHF
TRBV5-3	TRBJ2-3	TRBD2	NA	TGTGCCAGAAGCTTGGCTAGCGGGAAGAGCACAGATACGCAGTATTTT	CARSLASGKSTDTQYF
TRBV15	TRBJ2-2	TRBD1	NA	TGTGCCACCAGCGGTAGGACAGGGGGAACCGGGGAGCTGTTTTTT	CATSGRTGGTGELFF
TRBV19	TRBJ1-2	TRBD1	once	TGTGCCAGTAGAGCCGGGACAGGCACCGGGGTGAACTATGGCTACACCTTC	CASRAGTGTGVNYGYTF
TRBV28	TRBJ2-4	NA	NA	TGTGCCAGCATCCCCGGGGGGCCAGGGGACATTCAGTACTTC	CASIPGGPGDIQYF
TRBV5-5	TRBJ1-6	TRBD1	NA	TGTGCCAGCAGCTCAGGGACAGGAGTCTTGACCCTTAATTCACCCCTCCACTTT	CASSSGTGVLTLNSPLHF
TRBV28	TRBJ2-7	TRBD1	NA	TGTGCCAGCAGTTTCCCAGGGGGCGGATACTACGAGCAGTACTTC	CASSFPGGGYYEQYF
TRBV9	TRBJ2-5	NA	once	TGTGCCAGCAGCGTAGACTGGGAGGTAGGGCAAGAGACCCAGTACTTC	CASSVDWEVGQETQYF
TRBV19	TRBJ2-5	TRBD1	NA	TGTGCCAGTAGTACGATGACAGGGAGTGGAGAGACCCAGTACTTC	CASSTMTGSGETQYF
TRBV9	TRBJ2-7	TRBD2	NA	TGTGCCAGCAGTCGGGCTAGCGGCTACGAGCAGTACTTC	CASSRASGYEQYF
TRBV30	TRBJ2-1	TRBD2	NA	TGTGCCTGGAGTAATGGACTAGCGGGAAAAAATGAGCAGTTCTTC	CAWSNGLAGKNEQFF
TRBV7-9	TRBJ2-2	NA	once	TGTGCCAGCAGCTTATTTCAGGGATCCAGCGGGGAGCTGTTTTTT	CASSLFQGSSGELFF
TRBV5-3	TRBJ1-4	NA	NA	TGTGCCAGAAGTGGGGCACAGGGCTTTAATGAAAAACTGTTTTTT	CARSGAQGFNEKLFF
TRBV10-3	TRBJ2-1	NA	NA	TGTGCCACCTCTGCGATGGGCCTCCTGAGGGATGAGCAGTTCTTC	CATSAMGLLRDEQFF
TRBV7-6	TRBJ1-6	TRBD1	NA	TGTGCCAGCAGCCGAGACAGGGGCTCACCCCTCCACTTT	CASSRDRGSPLHF
TRBV21-1	TRBJ2-2	NA	NA	TGTGCCAGCAGCAGAGCTAGGGGAAAAAGGGACGGGGAGCTGTTTTTT	CASSRARGKRDGELFF
TRBV6-2/TRBV6-3	TRBJ2-1	TRBD2	few	TGTGCCAGCAGTGACCTTAGCGGGGCGGGGGATGAGCAGTTCTTC	CASSDLSGAGDEQFF
TRBV18	TRBJ2-1	NA	few	TGTGCCAGCTCACCACCCGGCAATGAGCAGTTCTTC	CASSPPGNEQFF
TRBV28	TRBJ1-2	NA	NA	TGTGCCAGCAGTTTGGGGACAAGCTATGGCTACACCTTC	CASSLGTSYGYTF
TRBV7-2	TRBJ1-6	NA	NA	TGTGCCAGCAGCTTAGATTCAACATCCTATAATTCACCCCTCCACTTT	CASSLDSTSYNSPLHF
TRBV7-9	TRBJ1-3	NA	NA	TGTGCCAGCAGCTTAGCGCGGGTGGCAAACACCATATATTTT	CASSLARVANTIYF
TRBV6-2/TRBV6-3	TRBJ1-2	NA	NA	TGTGCCAGCAGTTACTCGGTGAACAGGCAGATTTATGGCTACACCTTC	CASSYSVNRQIYGYTF
TRBV19	TRBJ1-5	TRBD1	once	TGTGCCAGTAGTACGCCGACAGGGAGGATAAATCAGCCCCAGCATTTT	CASSTPTGRINQPQHF
TRBV5-6	TRBJ2-2	NA	NA	TGTGCCAGCAGCTTGGGACAGAACACCGGGGAGCTGTTTTTT	CASSLGQNTGELFF
TRBV7-9	TRBJ2-1	TRBD2	NA	TGTGCCAGCAGCTTCCCGGGACTAGCCGCCAATGAGCAGTTCTTC	CASSFPGLAANEQFF
TRBV15	TRBJ2-7	TRBD1	NA	TGTGCCACCAGCAGAGATCGAGGACAGGGCCTGAACGAGCAGTACTTC	CATSRDRGQGLNEQYF
TRBV18	TRBJ2-1	TRBD2	NA	TGTGCCAGCTCACAGCGGGAGCTCTTCTCCTACAATGAGCAGTTCTTC	CASSQRELFSYNEQFF
TRBV12-3/TRBV12-4	TRBJ1-1	NA	NA	TGTGCCAGCAGTTTATCTTTGAGCACTGAAGCTTTCTTT	CASSLSLSTEAFF
TRBV21-1	TRBJ1-4	NA	NA	TGTGCCAGCAGCATGGGACAGTCAACGGCTACGGCAGTCATCTCGACTAATGAAAAACTGTTTTTT	CASSMGQSTATAVISTNEKLFF
TRBV4-2	TRBJ2-3	TRBD2	NA	TGTGCCAGCAGCCAAGATGGATCCGGCGGGAGGGCCCCCCCAGATACGCAGTATTTT	CASSQDGSGGRAPPDTQYF
TRBV7-2	TRBJ2-3	NA	NA	TGTGCCAGCAGCTTGGCGGGAACTAGCACAGATACGCAGTATTTT	CASSLAGTSTDTQYF
TRBV5-6	TRBJ2-1	TRBD2	NA	TGTGCCAGCGTCCCGTCAAGGGAGGGCTTCAATGAGCAGTTCTTC	CASVPSREGFNEQFF
TRBV11-2	TRBJ2-3	NA	NA	TGTGCCAGCAGCTCAAGGCGGAGCACAGATACGCAGTATTTT	CASSSRRSTDTQYF
TRBV14	TRBJ1-6	NA	NA	TGTGCCAGCAGCCAAGACGGACTGATGAATTCACCCCTCCACTTT	CASSQDGLMNSPLHF
TRBV9	TRBJ1-6	NA	once	TGTGCCAGCAGCCCCGTAGGGGCGGGGGACATTCGGTCACCCCTCCACTTT	CASSPVGAGDIRSPLHF
TRBV5-6	TRBJ2-7	NA	NA	TGTGCCAGCAGCTTAGGGACACGGTCCTACGAGCAGTACTTC	CASSLGTRSYEQYF
TRBV15	TRBJ2-1	NA	once	TGTGCCACCAGCAGAGCTCATAAGACAGCCAATGAGCAGTTCTTC	CATSRAHKTANEQFF
TRBV4-1	TRBJ2-7	NA	NA	TGCGCCAGCAGCCAGAACTCGTTCCCGTCCTACGAGCAGTACTTC	CASSQNSFPSYEQYF
TRBV7-8	TRBJ1-6	NA	NA	TGTGCCAGCAGCCACGGACAGAATTCACCCCTCCACTTT	CASSHGQNSPLHF
TRBV7-2	TRBJ1-1	NA	NA	TGTGCCAGCAGCCGGTCATCAGGGGCTGATGACACTGAAGCTTTCTTT	CASSRSSGADDTEAFF